This TCR beta chain is from a study of blood T cell repertoires in COVID-19. V was pared by 0 bases and J by 6 bases, with 5 bases of the junction left unmatched. The CDR3 extends over 15 amino acids. CDR1 MNHEY and CDR2 SVGAGI come from the germline V gene. The data were produced by immunoSEQ multiplex PCR, yet TCRdb's version contains in-frame clones alone and is incomplete. The sample carries about 77,000 clones, 75% to 85% recorded once. The clonotype was recovered from a woman aged 70-85 years with acute or convalescent COVID-19. The rearrangement links TRBV6-5 to TRBJ2-5, with 9 bases identical to TRBD1. The specimen sequenced was peripheral blood. The CDR3 is CASSYSGTGRKTQYF. CDR3 nucleotides: TGTGCCAGCAGTTACTCTGGGACAGGGAGGAAGACCCAGTACTTC.